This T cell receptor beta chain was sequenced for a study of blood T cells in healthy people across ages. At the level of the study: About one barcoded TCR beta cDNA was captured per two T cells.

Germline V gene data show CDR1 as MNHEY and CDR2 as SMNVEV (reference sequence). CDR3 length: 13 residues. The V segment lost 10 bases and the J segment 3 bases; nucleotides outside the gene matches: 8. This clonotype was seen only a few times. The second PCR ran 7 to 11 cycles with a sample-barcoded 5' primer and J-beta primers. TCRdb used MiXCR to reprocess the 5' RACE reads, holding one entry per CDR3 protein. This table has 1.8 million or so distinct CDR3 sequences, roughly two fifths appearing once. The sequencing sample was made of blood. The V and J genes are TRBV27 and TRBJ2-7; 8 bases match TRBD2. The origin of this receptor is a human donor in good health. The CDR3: CATAAGAYYEQYF. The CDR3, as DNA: TGTGCCACCGCAGCGGGGGCCTACTACGAGCAGTACTTC.